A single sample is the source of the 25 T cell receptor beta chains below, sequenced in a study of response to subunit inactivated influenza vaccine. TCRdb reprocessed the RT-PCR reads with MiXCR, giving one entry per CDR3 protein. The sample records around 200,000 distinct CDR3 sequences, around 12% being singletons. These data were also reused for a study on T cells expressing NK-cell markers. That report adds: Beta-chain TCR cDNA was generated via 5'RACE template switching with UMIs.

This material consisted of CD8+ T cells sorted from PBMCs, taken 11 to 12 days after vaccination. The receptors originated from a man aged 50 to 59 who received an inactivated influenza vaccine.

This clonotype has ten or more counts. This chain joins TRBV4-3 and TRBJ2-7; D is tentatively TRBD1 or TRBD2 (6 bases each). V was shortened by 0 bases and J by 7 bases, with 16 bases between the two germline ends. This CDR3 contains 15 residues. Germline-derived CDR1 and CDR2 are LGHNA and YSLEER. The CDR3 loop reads CASSQESIGGKEQYF. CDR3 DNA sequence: TGCGCCAGCAGCCAAGAGAGCATAGGGGGGAAAGAGCAGTACTTC.

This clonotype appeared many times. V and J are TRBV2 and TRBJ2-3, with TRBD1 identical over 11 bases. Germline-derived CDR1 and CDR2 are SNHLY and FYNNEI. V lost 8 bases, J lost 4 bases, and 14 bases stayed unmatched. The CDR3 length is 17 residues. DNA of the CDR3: TGTGCCAGCGTCGAGGTACCAGGGACAGGGGGGCCAGATACGCAGTATTTT. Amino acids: CASVEVPGTGGPDTQYF.

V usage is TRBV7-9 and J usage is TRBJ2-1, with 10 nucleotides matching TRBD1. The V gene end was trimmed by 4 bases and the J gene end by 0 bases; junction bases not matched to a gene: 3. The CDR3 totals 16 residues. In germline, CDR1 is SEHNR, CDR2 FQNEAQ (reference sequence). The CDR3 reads CASSWGQGSSYNEQFF. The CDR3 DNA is TGTGCCAGCAGCTGGGGACAGGGGAGCTCCTACAATGAGCAGTTCTTC.

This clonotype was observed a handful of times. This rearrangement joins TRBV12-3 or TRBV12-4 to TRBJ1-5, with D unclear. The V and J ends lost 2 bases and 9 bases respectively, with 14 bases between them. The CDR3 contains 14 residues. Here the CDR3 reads CASSLREGPGPQHF. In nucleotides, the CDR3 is TGTGCCAGCAGTTTAAGGGAGGGCCCAGGGCCCCAGCATTTT.

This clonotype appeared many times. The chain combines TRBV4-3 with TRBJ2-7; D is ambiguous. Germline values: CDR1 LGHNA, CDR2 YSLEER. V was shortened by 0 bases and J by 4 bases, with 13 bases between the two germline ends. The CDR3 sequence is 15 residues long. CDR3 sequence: CASSQEAARNYEQYF. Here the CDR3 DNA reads TGCGCCAGCAGCCAAGAGGCAGCCCGAAATTACGAGCAGTACTTC.

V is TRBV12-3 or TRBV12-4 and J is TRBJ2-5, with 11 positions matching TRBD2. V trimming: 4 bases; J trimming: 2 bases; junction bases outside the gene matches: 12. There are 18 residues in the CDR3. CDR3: CASSSSGASGGLQETQYF. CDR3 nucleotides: TGTGCCAGCAGTTCCTCAGGGGCTAGCGGGGGGCTGCAAGAGACCCAGTACTTC.

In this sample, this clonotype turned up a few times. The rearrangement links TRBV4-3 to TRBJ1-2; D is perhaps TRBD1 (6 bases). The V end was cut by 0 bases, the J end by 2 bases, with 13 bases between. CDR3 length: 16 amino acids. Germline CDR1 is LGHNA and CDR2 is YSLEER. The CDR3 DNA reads TGCGCCAGCAGCCAAGATCTCACAGGGTTGAACTATGGCTACACCTTC. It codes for CASSQDLTGLNYGYTF.

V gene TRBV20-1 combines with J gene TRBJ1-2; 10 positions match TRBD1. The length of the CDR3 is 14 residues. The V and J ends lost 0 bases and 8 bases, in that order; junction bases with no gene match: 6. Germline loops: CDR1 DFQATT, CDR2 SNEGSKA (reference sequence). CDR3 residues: CSARDRQGANGYTF. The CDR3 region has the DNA TGCAGTGCTAGAGATCGACAGGGGGCGAACGGCTACACCTTC.

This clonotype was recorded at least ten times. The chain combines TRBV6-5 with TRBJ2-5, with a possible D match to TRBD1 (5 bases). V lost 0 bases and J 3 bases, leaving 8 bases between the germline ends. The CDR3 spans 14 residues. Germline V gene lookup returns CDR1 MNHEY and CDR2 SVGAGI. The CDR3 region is CASSYSWTKETQYF. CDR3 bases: TGTGCCAGCAGTTACTCGTGGACAAAAGAGACCCAGTACTTC.

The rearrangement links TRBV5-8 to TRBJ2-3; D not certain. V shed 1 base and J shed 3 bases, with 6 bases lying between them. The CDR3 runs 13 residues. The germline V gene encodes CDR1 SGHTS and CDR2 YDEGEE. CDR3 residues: CASSLTQTDTQYF. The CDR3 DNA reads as TGTGCCAGCAGCTTGACCCAAACAGATACGCAGTATTTT.

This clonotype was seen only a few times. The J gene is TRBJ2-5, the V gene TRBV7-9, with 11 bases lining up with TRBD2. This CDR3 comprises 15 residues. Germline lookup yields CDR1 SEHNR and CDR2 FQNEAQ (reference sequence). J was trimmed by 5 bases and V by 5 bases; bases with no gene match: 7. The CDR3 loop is CASSILAGVEETQYF. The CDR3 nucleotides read TGTGCCAGCAGCATACTAGCGGGAGTCGAGGAGACCCAGTACTTC. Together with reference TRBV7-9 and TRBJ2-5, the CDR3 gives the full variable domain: DTGVSQNPRHKITKRGQNVTFRCDPISEHNRLYWYRQTLGQGPEFLTYFQNEAQLEKSRLLSDRFSAERPKGSFSTLEIQRTEQGDSAMYLCASSILAGVEETQYFGPGTRLLVL.

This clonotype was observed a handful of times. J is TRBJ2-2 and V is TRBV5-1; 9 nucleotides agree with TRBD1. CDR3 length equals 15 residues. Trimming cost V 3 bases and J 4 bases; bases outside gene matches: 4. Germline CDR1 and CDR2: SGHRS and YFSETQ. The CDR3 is CASSWDRDLTGELFF. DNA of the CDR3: TGCGCCAGCAGCTGGGACAGGGACCTCACCGGGGAGCTGTTTTTT.

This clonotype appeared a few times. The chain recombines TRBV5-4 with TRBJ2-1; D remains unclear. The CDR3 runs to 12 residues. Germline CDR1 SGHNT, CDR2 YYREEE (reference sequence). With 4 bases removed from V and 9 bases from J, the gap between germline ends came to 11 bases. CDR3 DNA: TGTGCCAGCAGCCCGTCCGGCAGTGAGCAGTTCTTC. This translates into CASSPSGSEQFF.

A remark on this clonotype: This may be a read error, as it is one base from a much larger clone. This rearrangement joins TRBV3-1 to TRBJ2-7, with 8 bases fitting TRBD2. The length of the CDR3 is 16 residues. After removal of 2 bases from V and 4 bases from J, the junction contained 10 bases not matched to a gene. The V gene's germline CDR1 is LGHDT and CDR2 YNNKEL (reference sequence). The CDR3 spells CASSQQSTSGGYEQYF. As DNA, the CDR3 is TGTGCCAGCAGCCAACAAAGTACTAGCGGAGGTTACGAGCAGTACTTC.

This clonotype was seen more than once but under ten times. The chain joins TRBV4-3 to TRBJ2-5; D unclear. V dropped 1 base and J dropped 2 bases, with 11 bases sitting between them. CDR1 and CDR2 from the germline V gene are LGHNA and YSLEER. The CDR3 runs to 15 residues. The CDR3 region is CASSQGGAPQETQYF. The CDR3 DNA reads TGCGCCAGCAGCCAAGGCGGAGCCCCTCAAGAGACCCAGTACTTC.

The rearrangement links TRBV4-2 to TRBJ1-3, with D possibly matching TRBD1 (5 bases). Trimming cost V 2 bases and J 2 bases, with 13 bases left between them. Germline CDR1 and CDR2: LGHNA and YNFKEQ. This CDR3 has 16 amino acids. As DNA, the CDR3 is TGTGCCAGCAGCCAATTTACCGGGACGGCTGGAAACACCATATATTTT. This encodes CASSQFTGTAGNTIYF.

The CDR3 bases are TGTGCCAGCAGCCATGGCCCGGGACGGCCCTCCTATGGCTACACCTTC. It translates to CASSHGPGRPSYGYTF. V and J are TRBV3-1 and TRBJ1-2, with D maybe TRBD1 (5 bases). Germline CDR1 is LGHDT and CDR2 is YNNKEL (reference sequence). Trimming removed 3 bases from V and 4 bases from J, with 18 bases in between. This CDR3 contains 16 residues.

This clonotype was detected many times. As DNA, the CDR3 is TGTGCCATGCGCGGGGGCTCCTACAATGAGCAGTTCTTC. Translation gives CAMRGGSYNEQFF. The V call is TRBV10-3, the J call TRBJ2-1, with 7 bases lining up with TRBD2. Germline trimming cut 9 bases from V and 0 bases from J; bases unmatched to any gene: 2. Germline assignment: CDR1 ENHRY and CDR2 SYGVKD. The CDR3 has 13 residues.

Written as DNA, the CDR3 is TGCGCCAGCAGCTTTCTGGGGGAATACTACGAGCAGTACTTC. Translated, it gives CASSFLGEYYEQYF. The chain recombines TRBV5-1 with TRBJ2-7; D is tentatively TRBD1 or TRBD2 (5 bases each). Germline assignment: CDR1 SGHRS and CDR2 YFSETQ. V lost 2 bases and J lost 3, with 12 bases in between. There are 14 residues in the CDR3.

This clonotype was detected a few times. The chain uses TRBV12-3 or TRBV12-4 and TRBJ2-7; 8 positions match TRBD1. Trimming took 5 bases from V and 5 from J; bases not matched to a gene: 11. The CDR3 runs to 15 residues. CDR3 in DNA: TGTGCCAGCAGTCCTGACAGGGGAGTCCCCCACGAGCAGTACTTC. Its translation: CASSPDRGVPHEQYF.

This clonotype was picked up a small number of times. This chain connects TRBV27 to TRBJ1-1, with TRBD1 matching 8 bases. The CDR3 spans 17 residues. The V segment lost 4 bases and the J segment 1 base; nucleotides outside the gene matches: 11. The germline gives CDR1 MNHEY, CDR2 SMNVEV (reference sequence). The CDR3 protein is CASSSPLSGQGNTEAFF. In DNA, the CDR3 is TGTGCCAGCAGTTCACCTTTAAGCGGACAGGGGAACACTGAAGCTTTCTTT.

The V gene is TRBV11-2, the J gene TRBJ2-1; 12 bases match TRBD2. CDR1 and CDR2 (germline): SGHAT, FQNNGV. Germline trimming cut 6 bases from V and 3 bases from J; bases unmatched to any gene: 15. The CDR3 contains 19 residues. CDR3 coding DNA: TGTGCCAGCAGGCCACTTAAGAAACTAGCGGGAGGCTACTACAATGAGCAGTTCTTC. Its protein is CASRPLKKLAGGYYNEQFF.

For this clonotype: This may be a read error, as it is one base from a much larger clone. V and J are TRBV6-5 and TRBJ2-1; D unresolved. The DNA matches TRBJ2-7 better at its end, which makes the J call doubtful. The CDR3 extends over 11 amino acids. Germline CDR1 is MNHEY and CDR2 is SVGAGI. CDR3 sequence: CASSNWEEQYF. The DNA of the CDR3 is TGTGCCAGCAGTAACTGGGAAGAGCAGTACTTC.

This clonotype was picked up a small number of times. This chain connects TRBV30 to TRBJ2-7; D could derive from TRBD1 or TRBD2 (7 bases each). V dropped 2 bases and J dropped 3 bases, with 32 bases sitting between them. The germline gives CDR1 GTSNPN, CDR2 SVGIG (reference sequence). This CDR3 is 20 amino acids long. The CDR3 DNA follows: TGTGCCTGGAGTTACGCGGAGGGGGCCGCAGTGGTGGGAGGGAACTACGAGCAGTACTTC. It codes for CAWSYAEGAAVVGGNYEQYF.

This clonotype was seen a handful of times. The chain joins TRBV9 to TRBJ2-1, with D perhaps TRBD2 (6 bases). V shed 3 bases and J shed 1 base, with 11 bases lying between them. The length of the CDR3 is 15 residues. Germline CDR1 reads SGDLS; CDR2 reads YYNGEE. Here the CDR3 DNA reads TGTGCCAGCAGCGCCGGGGGAGGTTCCTACAATGAGCAGTTCTTC. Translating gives CASSAGGGSYNEQFF.